The rows below give T cell receptor beta chains drawn from one sample of a study of CXCR3-negative and CXCR3-positive naive CD8 T cells. TCRdb re-called the 5' RACE reads; one entry per CDR3 protein, DNA not given. This sample lists around 120,000 distinct CDR3 sequences; its ten largest clones have roughly 0.59%. Sequencing input: naive CXCR3+ CD8+ T cells from blood. The receptors were gathered from a human donor in good health. Some clones in this sample may be carry-over from other donors' samples. The CDR3 runs from the conserved cysteine through the conserved F or W.

J | V | CDR3
TRBJ2-7 | TRBV7-9 | CASSRLAGGEEKEQYF
TRBJ2-7 | TRBV6-5 | CASSYSGDSSYEQYF
TRBJ2-1 | TRBV6-2/TRBV6-3 | CASNLPGGTVGEQFF
TRBJ2-2 | TRBV7-9 | CASSLPIGTGELFF
TRBJ2-1 | TRBV10-3 | CAISESERFDEQFF
TRBJ1-5 | TRBV7-2 | CASSLDLGLGQPQHF
TRBJ2-7 | TRBV30 | CAWSVTRGSWEQYF
TRBJ2-7 | TRBV23-1 | CASSQMDRSVWSYEQYF
TRBJ1-1 | TRBV12-3/TRBV12-4 | CASSHAGGVNTEAFF
TRBJ2-1 | TRBV20-1 | CSARPSGYYNEQFF
TRBJ1-1 | TRBV4-3 | CASSQGSRLSTEAFF
TRBJ2-1 | TRBV10-3 | CAIEGGSGEQFF
TRBJ2-3 | TRBV7-9 | CASSSFSGITDTQYF
TRBJ2-7 | TRBV12-3/TRBV12-4 | CASSLEDRGDEQYF
TRBJ2-3 | TRBV7-9 | CASSLAVPDTQYF
TRBJ2-7 | TRBV28 | CASIRDIGSGGEQYF
TRBJ2-1 | TRBV7-2 | CASSLGPRSLWTANEQFF
TRBJ2-1 | TRBV20-1 | CSARPRVAYNEQFF
TRBJ1-1 | TRBV7-9 | CASSSAGDTEAFF
TRBJ1-5 | TRBV6-5 | CASSTGTGGGYQPQHF
TRBJ2-7 | TRBV29-1 | CSASLSGSSYEQYF
TRBJ2-7 | TRBV5-1 | CASSEGELIWSF
TRBJ2-1 | TRBV9 | CASSVTAGGSSYNEQFF
TRBJ1-2 | TRBV29-1 | CSVEDTGGDYGYTF
TRBJ1-2 | TRBV5-6 | CASSLAGGVYGYTF
TRBJ2-7 | TRBV20-1 | CSARGATWQGSPYEQYF
TRBJ2-1 | TRBV7-9 | CASSPQLAGATYNEQFF
TRBJ2-2 | TRBV2 | CASSEALRGTGRTGELFF
TRBJ2-1 | TRBV10-3 | CAISESQGWDNEQFF
TRBJ1-2 | TRBV29-1 | CSVELRDRDVSNYGYTF
TRBJ2-2 | TRBV5-1 | CASILDNTGELFF
TRBJ2-4 | TRBV27 | CASSFGWDQKNIQYF
TRBJ1-3 | TRBV12-3/TRBV12-4 | CASSFSHDTIYF
TRBJ2-1 | TRBV2 | CASSESGRGSYNEQFF
TRBJ2-5 | TRBV20-1 | CSARDTGQETQYF
TRBJ2-7 | TRBV27 | CASSFDPYYEQYF
TRBJ2-1 | TRBV29-1 | CSVYSGVSYNEQFF
TRBJ2-3 | TRBV28 | CASSDTWADTQYF
TRBJ2-5 | TRBV5-5 | CASSLWDFEETQYF
TRBJ2-4 | TRBV29-1 | CSVVGLDSVILAKNIQYF
TRBJ2-1 | TRBV7-8 | CASSLQHPNEQFF
TRBJ1-1 | TRBV29-1 | CSVDGGYTEAFF
TRBJ2-1 | TRBV6-2/TRBV6-3 | CASNQDNGLGYNEQFF
TRBJ1-1 | TRBV7-3 | CASSLNAGEAFF
TRBJ2-4 | TRBV27 | CASSLTPRGDIQYF
TRBJ2-5 | TRBV28 | CASSFLRGPKETQYF
TRBJ2-6 | TRBV4-1 | CASSHGDRGSGANVLTF